The 32 T cell receptor beta chains presented below share a single source sample, sequenced in a study of T cells in narcolepsy. Sequenced by immunoSEQ multiplex PCR; TCRdb stores in-frame clones only, minus some. In the table there are fewer than 35,000 clones, less than 90% of which are singletons. Sequencing was performed on CD45RA- memory CD4+ T cells from PBMCs. These receptors were taken from a human donor with narcolepsy.

The rearrangement uses TRBV30 and TRBJ1-3, with D unclear. This CDR3 is 14 amino acids long. V lost 4 bases to trimming and J lost 2 bases, with 12 bases between them. Germline loops: CDR1 GTSNPN, CDR2 SVGIG (reference sequence). The CDR3 reads CAWNLERPGNTIYF. CDR3 nucleotide sequence: TGTGCCTGGAACCTTGAAAGGCCTGGAAACACCATATATTTT.

The rearrangement links TRBV29-1 to TRBJ2-7; either TRBD1 or TRBD2 may supply D (6 bases each). The germline gives CDR1 SQVTM, CDR2 ANQGSEA. The V gene lost 6 bases and the J gene lost 6 bases, with 21 bases spanning the gap. The length of the CDR3 is 14 residues. The CDR3 nucleotides are TGCAGCGTGGGGAGAGGGGGGCAGGCCCCCGAGCAGTACTTC. It codes for CSVGRGGQAPEQYF.

The chain uses TRBV4-1 and TRBJ2-1; 11 bases map to TRBD2. The V segment lost 2 bases and the J segment 3 bases; nucleotides outside the gene matches: 3. The CDR3 is made up of 16 amino acids. CDR1 and CDR2 from the germline V gene are MGHRA and YSYEKL. CDR3 amino acids: CASSQKGTSGYNEQFF. CDR3 nucleotides: TGCGCCAGCAGCCAAAAAGGGACTAGCGGCTACAATGAGCAGTTCTTC.

The chain has TRBV6-6 and TRBJ2-7; D is unresolved. Germline CDR1 is MNHNY and CDR2 is SVGAGI (reference sequence). The CDR3 has 12 residues. Trimming pared 2 bases from V and 4 bases from J, leaving 6 bases between. The CDR3 region is CASSYDNYEQYF. The CDR3 DNA follows: TGTGCCAGCAGTTACGATAATTACGAGCAGTACTTC.

The chain is built from TRBV7-6 and TRBJ2-5, with TRBD2 matching 9 bases. The junction had 13 bases not matched to a gene; V was cut back by 0 bases and J by 5 bases. The CDR3 sequence is 18 residues long. CDR1 is SGHVS, CDR2 FNYEAQ, per germline. The CDR3 region is CASSLASGGGASRETQYF. DNA for the CDR3: TGTGCCAGCAGCTTAGCGTCTGGCGGGGGGGCCTCTAGGGAGACCCAGTACTTC.

The count of this clone is one. This sequence joins TRBV6-1 and TRBJ2-7; 9 bases agree with TRBD2. Germline V lookup: CDR1 MNHNS, CDR2 SASEGT. The CDR3 extends over 14 amino acids. V gave up 6 bases and J gave up 2 bases; unmatched junction bases: 5. Here the CDR3 DNA reads TGTGCCAGCAGGCCTAGCGGGGAAGCCTACGAGCAGTACTTC. Amino acid sequence: CASRPSGEAYEQYF.

The sample holds one count of this clone. This chain links TRBV29-1 with TRBJ1-1; 8 positions match TRBD1. This CDR3 region has 14 residues. V gave up 7 bases and J gave up 5 bases; unmatched junction bases: 12. Germline-derived CDR1 and CDR2 are SQVTM and ANQGSEA. CDR3 protein: CSGELRTGSTEAFF. CDR3 DNA: TGCAGCGGCGAGTTGAGGACAGGGTCAACTGAAGCTTTCTTT.

The chain carries TRBV10-3 and TRBJ2-5, with TRBD1 matching over 7 bases. The CDR3 runs to 12 residues. V lost 11 bases to trimming and J lost 0 bases; unmatched junction nucleotides: 3. CDR1 ENHRY and CDR2 SYGVKD come from the germline V gene. The CDR3 DNA follows: TGTGCCGCCCAGGGGGACCAAGAGACCCAGTACTTC. Its protein is CAAQGDQETQYF.

This clone has a single count. The gene calls are TRBV27 and TRBJ1-6; no reliable D call. The CDR3 consists of 19 residues. Germline values: CDR1 MNHEY, CDR2 SMNVEV (reference sequence). The V gene lost 0 bases and the J gene lost 0 bases, with 15 bases spanning the gap. For the CDR3, the DNA is TGTGCCAGCAGTTTATCTAGCAGACGGGCGAGCTCCTATAATTCACCCCTCCACTTT. Amino acids: CASSLSSRRASSYNSPLHF.

This clone has just a few counts. The chain joins TRBV7-6 to TRBJ2-5, with TRBD2 matching over 7 bases. V lost 5 bases to trimming and J lost 2 bases; unmatched junction nucleotides: 11. The germline gives CDR1 SGHVS, CDR2 FNYEAQ. CDR3 length equals 16 residues. The CDR3, as DNA: TGTGCCAGCAGCCCCCGCTGGGGAGCGGGGCAAGAGACCCAGTACTTC. The encoded protein is CASSPRWGAGQETQYF.

V and J are TRBV19 and TRBJ1-1; 7 nucleotides align to TRBD1. Germline V CDR1 and CDR2: LNHDA, SQIVND (reference sequence). This CDR3 spans 17 amino acids. Trimming at V came to 2 bases and at J to 1 base, leaving 10 bases not matched to a gene. CDR3 amino acids: CASSIRGTALGNTEAFF. CDR3 nucleotide sequence: TGTGCCAGTAGTATAAGAGGGACAGCCCTAGGGAACACTGAAGCTTTCTTT. Combining the CDR3 with reference TRBV19 and TRBJ1-1 gives the whole variable domain DGGITQSPKYLFRKEGQNVTLSCEQNLNHDAMYWYRQDPGQGLRLIYYSQIVNDFQKGDIAEGYSVSREKKESFPLTVTSAQKNPTAFYLCASSIRGTALGNTEAFFGQGTRLTVV.

J is TRBJ1-1 and V is TRBV12-5; 8 nucleotides agree with TRBD1. V dropped 6 bases and J dropped 3; count of bases not matched to a gene: 6. This CDR3 spans 14 amino acids. The germline CDR1 and CDR2 sequences are LGHNT and FRNRAP. The CDR3 DNA reads as TGTGCTAGTGGCCTCGGACAGGGACACACTGAAGCTTTCTTT. Protein: CASGLGQGHTEAFF.

As regards this clone: Germline is not matched at one junction end, which may reflect a read error. Other DNA sequences within the sample encode an identical CDR3. The rearrangement uses TRBV2 and TRBJ2-3; TRBD1 agrees at 8 bases. The germline gives CDR1 SNHLY, CDR2 FYNNEI. The CDR3 covers 15 residues. CDR3 sequence reads: CASGRTGILTDTQYF. CDR3 in DNA: TGTGCCAGCGGGAGGACAGGGATTCTCACAGATACACAGTATTTT.

This chain joins TRBV5-4 and TRBJ2-3; D possibly matches TRBD1 or TRBD2 (5 bases each). CDR1 SGHNT and CDR2 YYREEE come from the germline V gene (reference sequence). V lost 4 bases to trimming and J lost 2 bases, with 14 bases between them. The length of the CDR3 is 15 residues. CDR3 sequence (DNA): TGTGCCAGCAGCGTTCCGGGGCCTAACACAGATACGCAGTATTTT. Translating it yields CASSVPGPNTDTQYF.

The chain links TRBV27 to TRBJ1-4; TRBD1 agrees at 11 bases. CDR3 length: 14 amino acids. The J segment lost 13 bases and the V segment lost 8 bases, leaving 12 bases of the junction unmatched. Looked up from germline, CDR1 is MNHEY and CDR2 is SMNVEV (reference sequence). The CDR3 bases are TGTGCCAGCTCCCGGACAGGGGGCGTCGGTATACTGTTTTTT. This sequence encodes CASSRTGGVGILFF.

The genes are TRBV27 and TRBJ2-2; TRBD2 might be the D (5 bases). With 2 bases removed from V and 4 bases from J, the gap between germline ends came to 20 bases. This CDR3 spans 18 amino acids. Germline V gene data show CDR1 as MNHEY and CDR2 as SMNVEV (reference sequence). The CDR3 protein is CASSLRPPGPEGTGELFF. CDR3 in DNA: TGTGCCAGCAGTTTAAGGCCACCGGGTCCAGAGGGCACCGGGGAGCTGTTTTTT.

The table lists this clone with a count of one. The chain is built from TRBV6-5 and TRBJ2-7, with 11 bases matching TRBD1. The CDR3 is 14 residues long. Germline CDR1 MNHEY, CDR2 SVGAGI. V shed 6 bases and J 4 bases; nucleotides not matched to a gene: 5. DNA for the CDR3: TGTGCCAGCAGGATAGGACAGGGGGCTTACGAGCAGTACTTC. Translation: CASRIGQGAYEQYF.

J is TRBJ1-6 and V is TRBV2; 7 bases fit TRBD1. This CDR3 has 14 amino acids. Germline CDR1 is SNHLY and CDR2 is FYNNEI. Unmatched junction bases numbered 4, after V lost 6 bases and J lost 5 bases. CDR3 in DNA: TGTGCCAGCAGCGACAGGGTAGATAATTCACCCCTCCACTTT. This sequence encodes CASSDRVDNSPLHF.

The genes are TRBV18 and TRBJ1-1; 12 bases fit TRBD1. CDR3 length equals 20 residues. The J segment lost 0 bases and the V segment lost 5 bases, leaving 16 bases of the junction unmatched. Germline V lookup: CDR1 KGHSH, CDR2 LQKENI. For the CDR3, the DNA is TGTGCCAGCTCATCATCCATCCAGATTGGGACAGGGGGCATGAACACTGAAGCTTTCTTT. It encodes CASSSSIQIGTGGMNTEAFF.

This rearrangement joins TRBV11-1 to TRBJ2-6; D is uncertain. Trimming removed 1 base from V and 4 bases from J, with 8 bases in between. The germline V gene encodes CDR1 SGHAT and CDR2 FQDESV (reference sequence). The CDR3 is made up of 15 amino acids. The CDR3 DNA is TGTGCCAGCAGCTTAGGCGATGTCGGGGCCAACGTCCTGACTTTC. It codes for CASSLGDVGANVLTF. Complete variable domain (other parts from reference TRBV11-1 and TRBJ2-6): EAEVAQSPRYKITEKSQAVAFWCDPISGHATLYWYRQILGQGPELLVQFQDESVVDDSQLPKDRFSAERLKGVDSTLKIQPAELGDSAMYLCASSLGDVGANVLTFGAGSRLTVL.

The chain joins TRBV5-1 to TRBJ2-2, with D perhaps matching TRBD2 (5 bases). Trimming stripped 2 bases from V and 1 base from J, with 9 bases between. Per germline, CDR1 SGHRS and CDR2 YFSETQ. This CDR3 region has 15 residues. CDR3 in amino acids: CASSLGGGNTGELFF. CDR3 DNA sequence: TGCGCCAGCAGCTTAGGCGGAGGGAACACCGGGGAGCTGTTTTTT.

This chain connects TRBV6-6 to TRBJ1-5; a weak D match, TRBD1 (6 bases). The germline V gene encodes CDR1 MNHNY and CDR2 SVGAGI (reference sequence). CDR3 length: 14 amino acids. The ends were cut back, 5 bases at V and 5 bases at J, with 13 bases in the middle. The CDR3, as DNA: TGTGCCAGCAGTACAGGGCCTCCCTATCAGCCCCAGCATTTT. Protein: CASSTGPPYQPQHF.

This sequence joins TRBV29-1 and TRBJ2-3, with D perhaps given as TRBD1 or TRBD2 (5 bases each). The CDR3 spans 16 residues. V lost 5 bases and J 0 bases, leaving 18 bases between the germline ends. CDR1 SQVTM and CDR2 ANQGSEA come from the germline V gene. CDR3 residues: CSVYLDRGVSTDTQYF. CDR3 nucleotides: TGCAGCGTTTATCTAGACAGAGGGGTTAGCACAGATACGCAGTATTTT.

Note on this clone: Other DNA sequences from this sample encode an identical CDR3 as well. This chain connects TRBV14 to TRBJ1-1, with a tentative D call TRBD1 (5 bases). This CDR3 spans 13 amino acids. Germline CDR1 reads SGHDN; CDR2 reads FVKESK. Trimming took 0 bases from V and 6 from J, leaving 8 bases between them. CDR3 protein: CASSQDRVAEAFF. CDR3 nucleotide sequence: TGTGCCAGCAGCCAAGACAGGGTGGCTGAAGCTTTCTTT.

V is TRBV4-2 and J is TRBJ2-1; no reliable D call. Per the germline V gene, CDR1 is LGHNA and CDR2 is YNFKEQ. There are 13 residues in the CDR3. With 0 bases removed from V and 9 bases from J, the gap between germline ends came to 9 bases. The CDR3 DNA sequence: TGTGCCAGCAGCCAAGATAGGTTGGGTGAGCAGTTCTTC. It codes for CASSQDRLGEQFF.

The chain has TRBV2 and TRBJ2-2; a weak D match, TRBD1 (5 bases). This CDR3 contains 15 residues. CDR1 and CDR2 from the germline V gene are SNHLY and FYNNEI. V was trimmed by 6 bases and J by 4 bases, leaving 15 bases between them. The CDR3, as DNA: TGTGCCAGCAGCCCGGACAAACTTATCACCGGGGAGCTGTTTTTT. Its protein is CASSPDKLITGELFF.

The rearrangement joins TRBV19 to TRBJ1-4; D is unresolved. The CDR3 extends over 15 amino acids. In germline, CDR1 is LNHDA, CDR2 SQIVND (reference sequence). With 4 bases removed from V and 6 bases from J, the gap between germline ends came to 15 bases. Written as DNA, the CDR3 is TGTGCCAGTAGTAGTGGTAGTCAAGGCTATGAAAAACTGTTTTTT. Translation: CASSSGSQGYEKLFF.

The V gene is TRBV6-5, the J gene TRBJ1-4; no clear D gene. Germline V gene lookup returns CDR1 MNHEY and CDR2 SVGAGI. The CDR3 is 13 residues long. Trimming took off 8 bases at V and 0 bases at J, with 7 bases between the two ends. The CDR3 coding sequence is TGTGCCAGCCAATTTGCAACTAATGAAAAACTGTTTTTT. Translating gives CASQFATNEKLFF.

This clone occurred a few times. V and J are TRBV5-1 and TRBJ1-6; D possibly corresponds to TRBD1 (5 bases). Trimming stripped 7 bases from V and 5 bases from J, with 10 bases between. Germline V CDR1 and CDR2: SGHRS, YFSETQ. This CDR3 is 13 amino acids long. The CDR3 region is CASYGGDNSPLHF. CDR3 nucleotides: TGCGCCAGCTATGGGGGTGATAATTCACCCCTCCACTTT.

This chain links TRBV6-5 with TRBJ1-6, with a weak D call TRBD1 (5 bases). Germline V CDR1 and CDR2: MNHEY, SVGAGI. The ends were cut back, 7 bases at V and 8 bases at J, with 18 bases in the middle. The CDR3 is made up of 15 amino acids. This chain's CDR3 is CASNPRGGPDSPLHF. In nucleotides, the CDR3 is TGTGCCAGCAACCCAAGGGGAGGGCCTGATTCACCCCTCCACTTT.

This clone was seen a few times. The chain employs TRBV19 and TRBJ1-1; 8 bases fit TRBD1. The CDR3 has 15 residues. Trimming removed 5 bases from V and 4 bases from J; junction bases left unmatched: 9. Germline values: CDR1 LNHDA, CDR2 SQIVND (reference sequence). Here the CDR3 reads CASSPLTGESTEAFF. CDR3 bases: TGTGCCAGTAGTCCTTTGACAGGGGAAAGCACTGAAGCTTTCTTT.

The CDR3 DNA follows: TGCGCCAGCAGCCTCATCCCCGGGGGAGGCGGCAATCAGCCCCAGCATTTT. Residues: CASSLIPGGGGNQPQHF. The chain uses TRBV5-1 and TRBJ1-5; D is perhaps TRBD1 (5 bases). Per germline, CDR1 SGHRS and CDR2 YFSETQ. The germline V and J ends were trimmed by 4 bases and 2 bases, with 19 bases remaining between them. The CDR3 is 17 amino acids.